The 25 T cell receptor beta chains given below trace back to one sample, sequenced in a study of shared clonotypes between healthy human individuals. The data were produced by immunoSEQ multiplex PCR, yet TCRdb's version contains in-frame clones alone and is incomplete. Among 760,000 or so clones listed, about 96% were seen once. Naive-designated CD8 cells lacked CD45RO, were positively enriched for CCR7, and omitted terminally differentiated effector memory CD45RA+ cells. Sequencing was done on a sample of naive CD8+ T cells sorted from blood. Every receptor here comes from a man aged 25-45 years in good health.

This rearrangement joins TRBV7-6 to TRBJ2-7, with 7 bases lining up with TRBD2. This CDR3 is built from 16 residues. From germline, CDR1 is SGHVS and CDR2 FNYEAQ. V was clipped by 2 bases and J by 4 bases; unmatched bases: 11. The CDR3 here is CASSLSWEGRGYEQYF. CDR3 coding DNA: TGTGCCAGCAGCTTAAGTTGGGAGGGTCGAGGGTACGAGCAGTACTTC.

The CDR3 nucleotides are TGTGCCAGCAGTGAAACGAAGTCTACTGGCTCCTACAATGAGCAGTTCTTC. Its translation is CASSETKSTGSYNEQFF. The chain joins TRBV6-1 to TRBJ2-1, with D unresolved. The CDR3 is 17 amino acids. Germline CDR1 reads MNHNS; CDR2 reads SASEGT. With 2 bases removed from V and 0 bases from J, the gap between germline ends came to 14 bases.

V is TRBV7-9 and J is TRBJ1-4; 7 bases align to TRBD1. This CDR3 is built from 14 residues. V dropped 2 bases and J dropped 8; count of bases not matched to a gene: 5. Germline CDR1 is SEHNR and CDR2 is FQNEAQ (reference sequence). The CDR3, as DNA: TGTGCCAGCAGCTTAAAGGGGGCGAGGGAAAAACTGTTTTTT. This sequence encodes CASSLKGAREKLFF.

This chain uses TRBV9 with TRBJ2-5; D call uncertain. Germline loops: CDR1 SGDLS, CDR2 YYNGEE. V lost 0 bases and J lost 5, with 8 bases in between. The CDR3 is made up of 13 amino acids. The CDR3 spells CASSVALAETQYF. The CDR3 nucleotides are TGTGCCAGCAGCGTAGCACTCGCGGAGACCCAGTACTTC.

The chain is built from TRBV7-9 and TRBJ2-5; possible D gene TRBD2, 6 bases. Trimming stripped 2 bases from V and 5 bases from J, with 12 bases between. CDR3 length equals 14 residues. Germline CDR1 is SEHNR and CDR2 is FQNEAQ (reference sequence). The CDR3 coding sequence is TGTGCCAGCAGCTTAACCGGGACTGGGGAGACCCAGTACTTC. Amino acids: CASSLTGTGETQYF. Using reference TRBV7-9 and TRBJ2-5 for the parts outside the CDR3, the full variable domain is DTGVSQNPRHKITKRGQNVTFRCDPISEHNRLYWYRQTLGQGPEFLTYFQNEAQLEKSRLLSDRFSAERPKGSFSTLEIQRTEQGDSAMYLCASSLTGTGETQYFGPGTRLLVL.

This chain joins TRBV7-9 and TRBJ2-1; 9 bases agree with TRBD2. This CDR3 spans 16 amino acids. The ends lost 1 base at V and 3 bases at J; junction bases unmatched: 4. The germline V gene has CDR1 SEHNR and CDR2 FQNEAQ (reference sequence). CDR3 DNA sequence: TGTGCCAGCAGCTTAGTAGGTAGCGGGGGCTACAATGAGCAGTTCTTC. It specifies CASSLVGSGGYNEQFF.

The genes are TRBV7-3 and TRBJ2-3; TRBD2 matches at 9 bases. V lost 5 bases, J lost 0 bases, and 3 bases stayed unmatched. The CDR3 spans 15 residues. Germline V lookup: CDR1 SGHTA, CDR2 FQGTGA. The CDR3, as DNA: TGTGCCAGCAGCCCTAGCGGGATGAGCACAGATACGCAGTATTTT. It encodes CASSPSGMSTDTQYF.

This chain connects TRBV5-8 to TRBJ2-7, with TRBD1 matching over 9 bases. Trimming at V came to 4 bases and at J to 5 bases, leaving 7 bases not matched to a gene. Germline V gene lookup returns CDR1 SGHTS and CDR2 YDEGEE. The CDR3 has 14 residues. CDR3 protein: CASSDGQGINEQYF. The CDR3 DNA sequence: TGTGCCAGCAGCGATGGACAGGGGATAAACGAGCAGTACTTC.

The genes are TRBV7-6 and TRBJ1-1, with D unclear. Trimming left V 2 bases short and J 1 base short, with 8 bases between. The germline gives CDR1 SGHVS, CDR2 FNYEAQ. The CDR3 extends over 14 amino acids. The CDR3 region is CASSLTTPNTEAFF. The CDR3 region has the DNA TGTGCCAGCAGCTTAACGACACCGAACACTGAAGCTTTCTTT.

Of note for this clone: One junction end does not reproduce the germline sequence, and a read error may be involved. J is TRBJ2-1 and V is TRBV7-6; possibly TRBD2 for D (6 bases). There are 17 residues in the CDR3. Germline V gene data show CDR1 as SGHVS and CDR2 as FNYEAQ. CDR3 residues: CASSLTSITSSYNGQFF. Written as DNA, the CDR3 is TGTGCCAGCAGCTTAACGAGCATTACTAGCTCCTACAATGGGCAGTTCTTC.

The chain recombines TRBV7-8 with TRBJ2-7, with TRBD1 matching over 10 bases. V lost 3 bases, J lost 6 bases, and 8 bases stayed unmatched. Germline CDR1 reads SGHVS; CDR2 reads FQNEAQ. This CDR3 is built from 15 residues. The DNA of the CDR3 is TGTGCCAGCAGCTTTGGGGGACAGGGGTCTCGCGAGCAGTACTTC. Translated, it gives CASSFGGQGSREQYF.

This clone was seen a single time. The chain is built from TRBV5-1 and TRBJ1-2; possible D gene TRBD1, 6 bases. The V gene's germline CDR1 is SGHRS and CDR2 YFSETQ. The CDR3 length is 13 residues. Deletions cut 9 bases from V and 4 bases from J, with 16 bases between. The DNA for the CDR3 is TGCGCCACCGGAATAGACAGGTTCTATGGCTACACCTTC. Translation gives CATGIDRFYGYTF.

V usage is TRBV28 and J usage is TRBJ1-5, with 9 nucleotides matching TRBD1. This CDR3 spans 19 amino acids. Germline V CDR1 and CDR2: MDHEN, SYDVKM. The J segment lost 4 bases and the V segment lost 3 bases, leaving 16 bases of the junction unmatched. The CDR3 region has the DNA TGTGCCAGCAGTTTTTTAGTTGTTTGGGACAGGGTCTTTAATCAGCCCCAGCATTTT. It translates to CASSFLVVWDRVFNQPQHF.

The chain recombines TRBV7-8 with TRBJ2-7, with 7 bases matching TRBD1. V trimming: 4 bases; J trimming: 7 bases; junction bases outside the gene matches: 13. Germline V CDR1 and CDR2: SGHVS, FQNEAQ. The CDR3 has 15 residues. In DNA, the CDR3 is TGTGCCAGCAGCTGGGAAAGACGGACAGGCGTTGAGCAGTACTTC. This codes for CASSWERRTGVEQYF.

This clone was recorded once. This chain joins TRBV29-1 and TRBJ2-5, with TRBD1 identical over 10 bases. CDR1 and CDR2 from the germline V gene are SQVTM and ANQGSEA. This CDR3 region has 13 residues. V trimming: 5 bases; J trimming: 6 bases; junction bases outside the gene matches: 6. In nucleotides, the CDR3 is TGCAGCGTTTGGACAGGGGGAGATCAGACCCAGTACTTC. As protein: CSVWTGGDQTQYF.

This clone has just one count. V gene TRBV7-2 combines with J gene TRBJ2-1; possible D gene TRBD2, 6 bases. The CDR3 has 15 amino acids. The germline CDR1 and CDR2 sequences are SGHTA and FQGNSA. Trimming shortened V by 5 bases and J by 2 bases, and 13 bases separated the two germline ends. CDR3 amino acids: CASSLPPGAYNEQFF. The CDR3 DNA reads TGTGCCAGCAGCCTCCCCCCGGGAGCCTACAATGAGCAGTTCTTC.

This chain's CDR3 is CASSQWDSLLNTEAFF. Written as DNA, the CDR3 is TGCGCCAGCAGCCAATGGGACAGCTTATTAAACACTGAAGCTTTCTTT. The genes are TRBV4-1 and TRBJ1-1; 7 nucleotides align to TRBD1. Looked up from germline, CDR1 is MGHRA and CDR2 is YSYEKL. The CDR3 has 16 residues. V was pared by 2 bases and J by 2 bases, with 8 bases of the junction left unmatched.

This sequence joins TRBV4-3 and TRBJ2-3, with TRBD2 matching over 12 bases. After removal of 0 bases from V and 7 bases from J, the junction contained 17 bases not matched to a gene. Germline loops: CDR1 LGHNA, CDR2 YSLEER. This CDR3 is 20 amino acids long. The CDR3 loop reads CASSQDLRTSLAGGPHTQYF. CDR3 nucleotides: TGCGCCAGCAGCCAAGATCTACGTACATCCCTAGCGGGAGGGCCGCATACGCAGTATTTT.

The V call is TRBV4-1, the J call TRBJ1-2; D is unresolved. Germline V gene data show CDR1 as MGHRA and CDR2 as YSYEKL. The CDR3 spans 14 residues. The V and J ends lost 0 bases and 7 bases respectively, with 12 bases between them. CDR3 region: CASSQDGRYGGYTF. The DNA of the CDR3 is TGCGCCAGCAGCCAAGACGGGAGATACGGTGGCTACACCTTC.

Written as DNA, the CDR3 is TGTGCCAGCAGTTACTCATACAGCAGCCCGCGGGGCTACACCTTC. This codes for CASSYSYSSPRGYTF. The J gene is TRBJ1-2, the V gene TRBV6-5; D not certain. CDR3 length: 15 amino acids. V was trimmed by 0 bases and J by 8 bases, leaving 16 bases between them. Germline CDR1 and CDR2: MNHEY and SVGAGI.

This clone appeared a single time. V usage is TRBV27 and J usage is TRBJ2-5; D is perhaps TRBD2 (5 bases). Between the trimmed V and J ends, which lost 3 bases and 5 bases, there was a span of 13 bases. The CDR3 consists of 14 residues. Per the germline V gene, CDR1 is MNHEY and CDR2 is SMNVEV (reference sequence). Written as DNA, the CDR3 is TGTGCCAGCAGTTTTCGCAAATCGGGGGAGACCCAGTACTTC. This codes for CASSFRKSGETQYF.

The V and J genes are TRBV2 and TRBJ2-7; maybe TRBD2 (5 bases). Trimming took 6 bases from V and 3 from J, leaving 12 bases between them. CDR3 length: 13 residues. In germline, CDR1 is SNHLY, CDR2 FYNNEI. The CDR3 sequence is CASRPEGRYEQYF. The CDR3 DNA reads TGTGCCAGCAGGCCCGAGGGCCGCTACGAGCAGTACTTC.

The chain combines TRBV6-5 with TRBJ2-7, with D perhaps TRBD1 or TRBD2 (5 bases each). Germline V CDR1 and CDR2: MNHEY, SVGAGI. The CDR3 spans 16 residues. V was clipped by 1 base and J by 1 base, with 14 bases between them. The CDR3 here is CASSYLSSRGSYEQYF. DNA for the CDR3: TGTGCCAGCAGTTACTTGTCGTCGAGGGGTTCCTACGAGCAGTACTTC.

The chain joins TRBV19 to TRBJ2-1, with unresolved D. Trimming took off 9 bases at V and 5 bases at J, with 14 bases between the two ends. In germline, CDR1 is LNHDA, CDR2 SQIVND (reference sequence). The CDR3 loop spans 13 amino acids. The DNA for the CDR3 is TGTGCCAGACCACATTACCCGCACAATGAGCAGTTCTTC. Protein: CARPHYPHNEQFF.

In this sample, this clone turned up a few times. The V call is TRBV30, the J call TRBJ2-7; D ambiguous. Trimming shortened V by 0 bases and J by 5 bases, and 8 bases separated the two germline ends. The CDR3 totals 12 residues. Germline assignment: CDR1 GTSNPN and CDR2 SVGIG (reference sequence). CDR3 coding DNA: TGTGCCTGGAGTGTCCCTATCGACGAGCAGTACTTC. Translation: CAWSVPIDEQYF.